This T cell receptor (beta chain) was obtained from a study of beta chain features in type 1 diabetes. The single heparinised draw taken from each donor contained approximately 100 mL of blood on average. Purity (above 95%) was reached by all sorted populations. This clone has ten or more counts. Its target is not known. Overall study results and limits: High-TCR-expressing cells could be over-represented by cDNA sequencing. Unsettled here was the matter of whether HLA type influences TCRB rearrangement.

The whole isolated RNA underwent reverse transcription, so sequencing captured expressed TCRB transcripts. The assay was immunoSEQ multiplex PCR, and TCRdb's table has in-frame clones only and misses some. The sample has 200,000 to 250,000 clones; about 9.3% are singletons. The germline V gene encodes CDR1 MGHRA and CDR2 YSYEKL. V trimming: 0 bases; J trimming: 3 bases; junction bases outside the gene matches: 4. The CDR3 is made up of 17 amino acids. The TCR sequence derives from a woman younger than 30 in good health. Material: naive CD4+ T cells from blood. This chain joins TRBV4-1 and TRBJ2-1, with 11 positions matching TRBD2. CDR3 DNA sequence: TGCGCCAGCAGCCAAGATGGGACTAGCGGAGTCTACAATGAGCAGTTCTTC. Amino acids: CASSQDGTSGVYNEQFF.